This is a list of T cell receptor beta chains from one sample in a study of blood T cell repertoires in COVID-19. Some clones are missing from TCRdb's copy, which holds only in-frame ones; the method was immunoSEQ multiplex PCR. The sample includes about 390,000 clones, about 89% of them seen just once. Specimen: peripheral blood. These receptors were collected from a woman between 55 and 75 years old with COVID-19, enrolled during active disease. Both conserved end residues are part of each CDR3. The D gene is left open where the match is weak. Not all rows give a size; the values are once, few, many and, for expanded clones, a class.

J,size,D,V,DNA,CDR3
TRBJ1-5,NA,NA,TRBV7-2,TGTGCCAGCAGCCCAGCGGGGGGGTCTGGTCAGCCCCAGCATTTT,CASSPAGGSGQPQHF
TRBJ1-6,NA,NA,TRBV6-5,TGTGCCAGCAGTTCAGGGATCTCCTATAATTCACCCCTCCACTTT,CASSSGISYNSPLHF
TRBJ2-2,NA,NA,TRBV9,TGTGCCAGCAGCGTAGCAGGGGAGCTGTTTTTT,CASSVAGELFF
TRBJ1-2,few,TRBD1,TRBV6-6,TGTGCCAGCAGTCAATACGCCACTCCGGGACAGGGGCATGGCTACACCTTC,CASSQYATPGQGHGYTF
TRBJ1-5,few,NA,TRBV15,TGTGCCACCAGCAGGGGCGGGGGTACCGTCAATCAGCCCCAGCATTTT,CATSRGGGTVNQPQHF
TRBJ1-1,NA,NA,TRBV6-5,TGTGCCAGCAGTTTAACAGGGTTAACTGAAGCTTTCTTT,CASSLTGLTEAFF
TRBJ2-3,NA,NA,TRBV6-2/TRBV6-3,TGTGCCAGCAGCCCAGAGCCCAACACAGATACGCAGTATTTT,CASSPEPNTDTQYF
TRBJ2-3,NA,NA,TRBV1,TGCACCAGCAGCCGTGGTAGCGGGGGGGAAACAGATACGCAGTATTTT,CTSSRGSGGETDTQYF
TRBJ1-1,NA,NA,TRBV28,TGTGCCAGCAGTATCAACAGAGTTGAAGCTTTCTTT,CASSINRVEAFF
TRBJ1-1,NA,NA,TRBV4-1,TGCGCCAGCAGCCAAGCGAGGACAGCCCCGAACACTGAAGCTTTCTTT,CASSQARTAPNTEAFF
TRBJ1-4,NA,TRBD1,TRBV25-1,TGTGCCAGCAGTGCCGACAGGGGGAGGGTTAGTGAAAAACTGTTTTTT,CASSADRGRVSEKLFF
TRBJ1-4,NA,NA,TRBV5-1,TGCGCCAGCAGCTCCACTGCAACTAATGAAAAACTGTTTTTT,CASSSTATNEKLFF
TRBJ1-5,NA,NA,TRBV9,TGTGCCAGCAGCGCAGACGTGACAAACAATCAGCCCCAGCATTTT,CASSADVTNNQPQHF
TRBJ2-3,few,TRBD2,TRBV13,TGTGCCAGCAGCTTCCTACGGGAGGATGATACGCAGTATTTT,CASSFLREDDTQYF
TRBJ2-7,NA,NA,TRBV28,TGTGCCAGCAGTCCAGCACAGGAGCACCTTTCCTACGAGCAGTACTTC,CASSPAQEHLSYEQYF
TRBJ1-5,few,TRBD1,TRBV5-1,TGCGCCAGCAGCACCCAGGACAGGGATAGCAATCAGCCCCAGCATTTT,CASSTQDRDSNQPQHF
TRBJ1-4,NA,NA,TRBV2,TGTGCCAGCAGTGCTTGGCAGGCACTGTTTTTT,CASSAWQALFF
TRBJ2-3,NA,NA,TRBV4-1,TGCGCCAGCAGCCAAGATGATCTAACGCTGACCAGGGCAGATACGCAGTATTTT,CASSQDDLTLTRADTQYF
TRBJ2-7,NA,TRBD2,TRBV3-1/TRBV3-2,TGTGCCAGCAGCCTCCGGGAGGGCCTGTACTTC,CASSLREGLYF
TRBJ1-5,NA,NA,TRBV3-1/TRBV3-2,TGTGCCAGCAGCCAAGAGGGGGGAGCAAGGGTATTGCATTTT,CASSQEGGARVLHF
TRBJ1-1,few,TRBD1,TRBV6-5,TGTGCCAGCAGTTCACAGGGGGGACCCACTGAAGCTTTCTTT,CASSSQGGPTEAFF
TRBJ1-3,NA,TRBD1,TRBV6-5,TGTGCCACCGCTCTGGGGACAGGCGGAAACACCATATATTTT,CATALGTGGNTIYF